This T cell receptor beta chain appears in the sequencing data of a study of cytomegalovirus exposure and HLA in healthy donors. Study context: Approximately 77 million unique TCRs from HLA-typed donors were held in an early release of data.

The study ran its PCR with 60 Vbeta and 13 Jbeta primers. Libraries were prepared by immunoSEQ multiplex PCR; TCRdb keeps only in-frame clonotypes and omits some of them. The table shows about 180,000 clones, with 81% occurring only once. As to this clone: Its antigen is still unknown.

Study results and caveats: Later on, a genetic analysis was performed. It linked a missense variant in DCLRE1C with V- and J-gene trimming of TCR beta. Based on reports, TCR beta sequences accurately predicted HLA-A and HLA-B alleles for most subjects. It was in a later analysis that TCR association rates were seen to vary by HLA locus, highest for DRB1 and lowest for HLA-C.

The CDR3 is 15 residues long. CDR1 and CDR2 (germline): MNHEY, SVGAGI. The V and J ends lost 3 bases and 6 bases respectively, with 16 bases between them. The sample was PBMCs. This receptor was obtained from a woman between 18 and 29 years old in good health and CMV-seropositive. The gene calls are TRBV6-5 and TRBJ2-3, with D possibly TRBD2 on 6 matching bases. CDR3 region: CASSYSGLGGDTQYF. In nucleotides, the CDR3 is TGTGCCAGCAGTTATTCGGGCCTTGGAGGGGATACGCAGTATTTT.